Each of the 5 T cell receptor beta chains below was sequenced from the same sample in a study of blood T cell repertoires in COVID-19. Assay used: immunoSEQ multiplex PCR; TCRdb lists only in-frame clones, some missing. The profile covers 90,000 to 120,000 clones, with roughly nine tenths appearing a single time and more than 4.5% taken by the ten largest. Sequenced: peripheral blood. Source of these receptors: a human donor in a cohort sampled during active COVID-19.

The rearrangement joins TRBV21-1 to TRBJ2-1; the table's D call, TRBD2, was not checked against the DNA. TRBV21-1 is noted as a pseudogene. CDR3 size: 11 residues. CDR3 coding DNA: TGTGCCAGTGTGAGGCGCGTGGAGCAGTTCTTC. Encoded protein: CASVRRVEQFF.

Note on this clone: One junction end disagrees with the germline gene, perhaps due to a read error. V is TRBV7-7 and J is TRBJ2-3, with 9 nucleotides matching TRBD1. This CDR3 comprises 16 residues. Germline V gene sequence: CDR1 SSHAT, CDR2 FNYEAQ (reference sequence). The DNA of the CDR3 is TGTGCTAGCAGCTTAGAGGGACAGGGTGGCACAGATACGCAGTATTTT. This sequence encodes CASSLEGQGGTDTQYF.

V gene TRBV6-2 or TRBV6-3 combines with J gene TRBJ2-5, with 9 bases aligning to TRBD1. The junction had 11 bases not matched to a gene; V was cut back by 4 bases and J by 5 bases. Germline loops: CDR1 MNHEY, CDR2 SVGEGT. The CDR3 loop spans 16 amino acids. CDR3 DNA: TGTGCCAGCAGTTCCCCCCCGGGACAGGGTTTGGAGACCCAGTACTTC. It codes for CASSSPPGQGLETQYF.

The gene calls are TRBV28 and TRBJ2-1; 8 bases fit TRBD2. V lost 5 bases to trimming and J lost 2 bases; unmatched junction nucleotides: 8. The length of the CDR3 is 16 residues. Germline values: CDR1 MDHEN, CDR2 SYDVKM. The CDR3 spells CASSVLSGTPYNEQFF. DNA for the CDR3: TGTGCCAGCAGTGTACTTAGCGGGACCCCCTACAATGAGCAGTTCTTC.

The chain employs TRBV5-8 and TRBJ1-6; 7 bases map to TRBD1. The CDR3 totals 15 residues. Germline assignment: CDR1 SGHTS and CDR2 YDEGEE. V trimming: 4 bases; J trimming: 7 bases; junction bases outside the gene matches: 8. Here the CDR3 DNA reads TGTGCCAGCAGCCTCTTCCAGACAGGGAATTCACCCCTCCACTTT. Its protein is CASSLFQTGNSPLHF.